This T cell receptor (beta chain) was sequenced during a study of T cell repertoires in cytomegalovirus infection. TCRdb passed the reads through MiXCR, listing each CDR3 protein once. The sample lists some 700,000 distinct CDR3 sequences; roughly 33% were seen once. As concerns this clonotype: Its antigen is undetermined.

The V gene end was trimmed by 3 bases and the J gene end by 5 bases; junction bases not matched to a gene: 10. The CDR3 is 16 amino acids. The clonotype was recovered from a human donor in good health (CMV status not recorded). Some clones in this sample may be carry-over from other donors' samples. V is TRBV12-3 or TRBV12-4 and J is TRBJ2-5; TRBD2 aligns across 9 bases. The starting material was cultured PBMCs, obtained from culture after CMV antigen stimulation. The CDR3 bases are TGTGCCAGCAGTTTGGGTTGGGCTAGCGGGGACGAGACCCAGTACTTC. This translates into CASSLGWASGDETQYF.